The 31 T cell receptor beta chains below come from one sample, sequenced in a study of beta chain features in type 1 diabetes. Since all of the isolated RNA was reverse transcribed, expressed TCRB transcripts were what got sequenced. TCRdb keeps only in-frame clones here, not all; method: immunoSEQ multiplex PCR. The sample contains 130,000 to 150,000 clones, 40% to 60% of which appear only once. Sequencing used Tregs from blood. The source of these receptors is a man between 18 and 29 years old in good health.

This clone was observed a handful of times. CDR3 sequence (DNA): TGTGCCAGCAGGAGAGGACAGGGGTCGTACGAGCAGTACTTC. This codes for CASRRGQGSYEQYF. This chain links TRBV6-1 with TRBJ2-7, with 9 bases aligning to TRBD1. J lost 4 bases, V lost 6 bases, and 7 bases had no gene match. This CDR3 is 14 amino acids long. Germline assignment: CDR1 MNHNS and CDR2 SASEGT.

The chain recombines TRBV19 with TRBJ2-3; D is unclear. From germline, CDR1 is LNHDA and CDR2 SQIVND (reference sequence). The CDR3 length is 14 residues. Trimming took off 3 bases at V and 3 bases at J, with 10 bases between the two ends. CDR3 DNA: TGTGCCAGTAGTATCCCTAGTTGGACAGATACGCAGTATTTT. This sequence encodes CASSIPSWTDTQYF.

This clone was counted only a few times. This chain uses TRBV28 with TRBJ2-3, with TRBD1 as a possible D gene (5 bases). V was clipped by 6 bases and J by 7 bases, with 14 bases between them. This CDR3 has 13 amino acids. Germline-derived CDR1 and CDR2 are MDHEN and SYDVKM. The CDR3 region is CASRDKRWHTQYF. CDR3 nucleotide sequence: TGTGCCAGCAGGGACAAGCGATGGCATACGCAGTATTTT.

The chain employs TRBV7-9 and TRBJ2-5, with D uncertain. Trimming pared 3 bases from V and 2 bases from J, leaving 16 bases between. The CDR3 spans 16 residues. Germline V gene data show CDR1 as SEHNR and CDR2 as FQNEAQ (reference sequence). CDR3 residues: CASSFPTAGPQETQYF. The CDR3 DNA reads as TGTGCCAGCAGCTTTCCCACAGCCGGCCCTCAAGAGACCCAGTACTTC. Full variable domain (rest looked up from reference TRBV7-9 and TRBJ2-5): DTGVSQNPRHKITKRGQNVTFRCDPISEHNRLYWYRQTLGQGPEFLTYFQNEAQLEKSRLLSDRFSAERPKGSFSTLEIQRTEQGDSAMYLCASSFPTAGPQETQYFGPGTRLLVL.

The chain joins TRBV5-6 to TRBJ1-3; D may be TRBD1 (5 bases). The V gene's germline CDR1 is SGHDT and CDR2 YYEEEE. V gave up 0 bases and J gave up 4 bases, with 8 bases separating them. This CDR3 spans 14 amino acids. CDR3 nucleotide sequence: TGTGCCAGCAGCTTGGCCCGGGGGGGAAACACCATATATTTT. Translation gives CASSLARGGNTIYF.

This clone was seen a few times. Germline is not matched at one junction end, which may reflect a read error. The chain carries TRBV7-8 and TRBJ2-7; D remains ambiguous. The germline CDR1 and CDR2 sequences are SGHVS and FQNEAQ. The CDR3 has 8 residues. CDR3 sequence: CASIPGNF. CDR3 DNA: TGTGCCAGCATCCCTGGCAACTTC.

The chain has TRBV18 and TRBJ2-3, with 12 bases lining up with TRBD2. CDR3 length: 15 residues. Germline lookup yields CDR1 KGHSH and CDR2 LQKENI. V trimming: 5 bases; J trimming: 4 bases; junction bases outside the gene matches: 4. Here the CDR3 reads CASSKTSGSPDTQYF. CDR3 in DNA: TGTGCCAGCTCAAAGACTAGCGGGAGCCCAGATACGCAGTATTTT.

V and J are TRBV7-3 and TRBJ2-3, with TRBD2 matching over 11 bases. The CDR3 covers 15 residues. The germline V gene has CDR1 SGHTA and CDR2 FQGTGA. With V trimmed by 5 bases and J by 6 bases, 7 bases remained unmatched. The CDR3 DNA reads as TGTGCCAGCAGCCTCGTTAGACTAGCGGGGGATACGCAGTATTTT. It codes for CASSLVRLAGDTQYF.

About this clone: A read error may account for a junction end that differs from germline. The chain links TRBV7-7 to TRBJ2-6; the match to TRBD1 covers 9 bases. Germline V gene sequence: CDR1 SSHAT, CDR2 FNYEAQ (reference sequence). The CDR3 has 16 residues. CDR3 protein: CASSPGQGAGANVLTF. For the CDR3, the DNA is TGTGCTAGCAGCCCGGGACAGGGCGCTGGGGCCAACGTCCTGACTTTC.

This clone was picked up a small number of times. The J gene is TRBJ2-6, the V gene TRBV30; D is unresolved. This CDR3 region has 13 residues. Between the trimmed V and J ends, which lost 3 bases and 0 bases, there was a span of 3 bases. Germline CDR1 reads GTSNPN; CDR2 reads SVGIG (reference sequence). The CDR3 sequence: CAWRASGANVLTF. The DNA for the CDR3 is TGTGCCTGGAGGGCCTCTGGGGCCAACGTCCTGACTTTC.

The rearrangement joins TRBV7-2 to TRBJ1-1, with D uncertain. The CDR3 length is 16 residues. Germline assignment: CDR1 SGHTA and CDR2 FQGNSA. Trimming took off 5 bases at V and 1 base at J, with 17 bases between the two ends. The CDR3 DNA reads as TGTGCCAGCAGCCGGGGTTTCGGGGTACGGAACACTGAAGCTTTCTTT. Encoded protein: CASSRGFGVRNTEAFF.

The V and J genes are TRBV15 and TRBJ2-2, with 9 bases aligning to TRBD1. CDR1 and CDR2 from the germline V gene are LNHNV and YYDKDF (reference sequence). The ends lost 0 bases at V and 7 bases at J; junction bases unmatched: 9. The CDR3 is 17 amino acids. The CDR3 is CATSRDLGTGFFGELFF. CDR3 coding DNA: TGTGCCACCAGCAGAGATCTTGGGACAGGGTTCTTCGGGGAGCTGTTTTTT. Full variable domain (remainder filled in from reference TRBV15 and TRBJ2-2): DAMVIQNPRYQVTQFGKPVTLSCSQTLNHNVMYWYQQKSSQAPKLLFHYYDKDFNNEADTPDNFQSRRPNTSFCFLDIRSPGLGDTAMYLCATSRDLGTGFFGELFFGEGSRLTVL.

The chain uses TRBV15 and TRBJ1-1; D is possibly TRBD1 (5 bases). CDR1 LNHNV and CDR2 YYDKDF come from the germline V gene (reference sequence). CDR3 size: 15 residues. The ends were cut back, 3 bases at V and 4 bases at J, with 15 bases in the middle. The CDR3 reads CATSSQFRQGTEAFF. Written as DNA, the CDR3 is TGTGCCACCAGCAGCCAATTCAGGCAGGGCACTGAAGCTTTCTTT.

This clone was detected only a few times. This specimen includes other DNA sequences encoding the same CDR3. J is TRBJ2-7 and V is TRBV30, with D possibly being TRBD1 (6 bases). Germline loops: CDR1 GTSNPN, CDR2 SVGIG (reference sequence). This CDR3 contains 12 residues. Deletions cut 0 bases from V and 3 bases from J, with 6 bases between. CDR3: CAWSVGGYEQYF. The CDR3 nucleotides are TGTGCCTGGAGTGTAGGGGGCTACGAGCAGTACTTC.

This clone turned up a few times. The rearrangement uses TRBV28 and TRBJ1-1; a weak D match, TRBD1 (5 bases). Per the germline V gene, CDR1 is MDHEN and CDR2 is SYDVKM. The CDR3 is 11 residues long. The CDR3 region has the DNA TGTGCGACAGCCCCGAACACTGAAGCTTTCTTT. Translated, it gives CATAPNTEAFF.

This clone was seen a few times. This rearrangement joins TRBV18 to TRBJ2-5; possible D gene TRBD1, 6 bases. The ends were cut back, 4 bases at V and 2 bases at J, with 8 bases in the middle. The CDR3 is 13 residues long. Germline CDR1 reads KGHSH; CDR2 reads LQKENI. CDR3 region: CASSLDSQETQYF. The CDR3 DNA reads TGTGCCAGCTCACTGGACAGTCAAGAGACCCAGTACTTC.

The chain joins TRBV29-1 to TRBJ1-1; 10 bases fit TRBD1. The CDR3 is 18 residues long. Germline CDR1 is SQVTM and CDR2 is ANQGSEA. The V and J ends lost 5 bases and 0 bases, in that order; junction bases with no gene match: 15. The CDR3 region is CSVSHPEGTGALNTEAFF. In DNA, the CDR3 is TGCAGCGTTTCACACCCCGAAGGGACAGGGGCACTGAACACTGAAGCTTTCTTT.

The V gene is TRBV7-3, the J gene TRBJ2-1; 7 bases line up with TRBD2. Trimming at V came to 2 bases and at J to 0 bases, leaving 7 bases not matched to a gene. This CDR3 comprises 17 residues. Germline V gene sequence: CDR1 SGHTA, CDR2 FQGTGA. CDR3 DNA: TGTGCCAGCAGCTTAGTCGTGGGGGGGGGCTCCTACAATGAGCAGTTCTTC. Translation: CASSLVVGGGSYNEQFF.

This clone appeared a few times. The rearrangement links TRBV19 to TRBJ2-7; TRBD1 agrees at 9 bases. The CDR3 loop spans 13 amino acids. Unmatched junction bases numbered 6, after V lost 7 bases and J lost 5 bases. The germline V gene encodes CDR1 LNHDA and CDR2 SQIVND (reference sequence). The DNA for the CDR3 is TGTGCCAGTACCGGGACAGGGACCCACGAGCAGTACTTC. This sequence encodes CASTGTGTHEQYF.

DNA of the CDR3: TGTGCCAGCAGCCAATACAGGGAATTGGAGCAGTACTTC. Translated, it gives CASSQYRELEQYF. The chain uses TRBV7-6 and TRBJ2-7; D might be TRBD1 (6 bases). Between the trimmed V and J ends, which lost 5 bases and 7 bases, there was a span of 15 bases. The V gene's germline CDR1 is SGHVS and CDR2 FNYEAQ. The CDR3 runs 13 residues. The variable domain in full, with the rest retrieved from reference TRBV7-6 and TRBJ2-7, is GAGVSQSPRYKVTKRGQDVALRCDPISGHVSLYWYRQALGQGPEFLTYFNYEAQQDKSGLPNDRFSAERPEGSISTLTIQRTEQRDSAMYRCASSQYRELEQYFGPGTRLTVT.

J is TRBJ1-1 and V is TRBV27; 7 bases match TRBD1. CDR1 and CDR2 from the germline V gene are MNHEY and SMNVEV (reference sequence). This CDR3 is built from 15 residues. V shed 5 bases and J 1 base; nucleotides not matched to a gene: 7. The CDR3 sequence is CASSPPGQANTEAFF. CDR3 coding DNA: TGTGCCAGCAGTCCCCCCGGACAGGCGAACACTGAAGCTTTCTTT.

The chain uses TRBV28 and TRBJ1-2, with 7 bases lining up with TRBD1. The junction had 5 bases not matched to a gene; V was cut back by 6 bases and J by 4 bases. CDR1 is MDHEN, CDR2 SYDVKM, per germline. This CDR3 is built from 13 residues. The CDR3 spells CASSSTGRYGYTF. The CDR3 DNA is TGTGCCAGCAGCTCGACAGGGCGCTATGGCTACACCTTC.

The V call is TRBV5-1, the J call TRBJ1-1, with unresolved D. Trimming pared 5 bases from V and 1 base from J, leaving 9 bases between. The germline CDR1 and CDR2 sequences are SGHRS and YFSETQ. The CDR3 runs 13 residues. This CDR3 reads CASRATENTEAFF. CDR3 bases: TGCGCCAGCAGGGCGACTGAGAACACTGAAGCTTTCTTT.

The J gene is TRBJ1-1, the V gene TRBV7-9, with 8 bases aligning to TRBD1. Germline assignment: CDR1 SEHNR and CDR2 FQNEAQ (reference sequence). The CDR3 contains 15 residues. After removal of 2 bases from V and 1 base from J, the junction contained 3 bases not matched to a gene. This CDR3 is CASSLSGTGNTEAFF. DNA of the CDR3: TGTGCCAGCAGCTTATCCGGGACAGGGAACACTGAAGCTTTCTTT.

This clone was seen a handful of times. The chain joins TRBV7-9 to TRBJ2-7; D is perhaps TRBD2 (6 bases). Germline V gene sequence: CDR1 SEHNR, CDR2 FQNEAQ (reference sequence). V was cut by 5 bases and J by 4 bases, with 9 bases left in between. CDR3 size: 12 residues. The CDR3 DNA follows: TGTGCCAGCAGCGACGCGGGGTACGAGCAGTACTTC. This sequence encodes CASSDAGYEQYF.

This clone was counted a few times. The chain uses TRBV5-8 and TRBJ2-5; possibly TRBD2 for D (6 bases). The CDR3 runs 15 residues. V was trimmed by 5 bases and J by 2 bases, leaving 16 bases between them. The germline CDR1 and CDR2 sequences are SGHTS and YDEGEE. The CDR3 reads CASRHWDFQQETQYF. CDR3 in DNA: TGTGCCAGCAGGCATTGGGACTTTCAACAAGAGACCCAGTACTTC.

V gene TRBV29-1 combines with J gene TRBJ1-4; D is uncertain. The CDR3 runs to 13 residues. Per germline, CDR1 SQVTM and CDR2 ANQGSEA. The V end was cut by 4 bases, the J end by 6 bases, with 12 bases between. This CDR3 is CSVGPSFYEKLFF. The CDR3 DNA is TGCAGCGTTGGGCCATCTTTTTATGAAAAACTGTTTTTT.

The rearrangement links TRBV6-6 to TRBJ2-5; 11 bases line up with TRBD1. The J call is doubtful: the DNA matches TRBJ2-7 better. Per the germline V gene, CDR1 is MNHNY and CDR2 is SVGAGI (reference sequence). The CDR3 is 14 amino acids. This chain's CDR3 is CASSYGQGANEQYF. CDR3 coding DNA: TGTGCCAGCAGTTACGGACAGGGGGCCAACGAGCAGTACTTC.

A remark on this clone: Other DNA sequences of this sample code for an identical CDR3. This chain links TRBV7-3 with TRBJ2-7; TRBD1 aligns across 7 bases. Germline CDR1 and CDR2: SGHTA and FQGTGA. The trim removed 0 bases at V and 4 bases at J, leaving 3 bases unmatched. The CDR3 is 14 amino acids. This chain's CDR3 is CASSLTGGGYEQYF. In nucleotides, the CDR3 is TGTGCCAGCAGCTTAACAGGGGGCGGGTACGAGCAGTACTTC.

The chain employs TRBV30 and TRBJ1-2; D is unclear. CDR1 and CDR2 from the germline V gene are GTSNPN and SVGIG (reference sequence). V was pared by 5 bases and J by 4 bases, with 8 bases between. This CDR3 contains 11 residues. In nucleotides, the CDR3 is TGTGCCTGGTCTTTAGCCTATGGCTACACCTTC. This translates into CAWSLAYGYTF. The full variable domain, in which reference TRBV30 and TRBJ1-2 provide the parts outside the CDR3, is SQTIHQWPATLVQPVGSPLSLECTVEGTSNPNLYWYRQAAGRGLQLLFYSVGIGQISSEVPQNLSASRPQDRQFILSSKKLLLSDSGFYLCAWSLAYGYTFGSGTRLTVV.

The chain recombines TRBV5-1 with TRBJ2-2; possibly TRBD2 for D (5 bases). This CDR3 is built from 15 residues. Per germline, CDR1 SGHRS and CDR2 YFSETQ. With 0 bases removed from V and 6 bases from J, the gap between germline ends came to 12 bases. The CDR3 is CASSLGSGVAGELFF. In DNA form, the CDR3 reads TGCGCCAGCAGCTTGGGTTCCGGGGTAGCCGGGGAGCTGTTTTTT. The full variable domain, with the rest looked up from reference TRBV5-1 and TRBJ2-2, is KAGVTQTPRYLIKTRGQQVTLSCSPISGHRSVSWYQQTPGQGLQFLFEYFSETQRNKGNFPGRFSGRQFSNSRSEMNVSTLELGDSALYLCASSLGSGVAGELFFGEGSRLTVL.